These T cell receptor beta chains were read from a single sample in a study of early T cells in non-severe SARS-CoV-2 infection. TCRdb re-called the 5' RACE reads with MiXCR, one entry per CDR3 protein. Seen here are around 49,000 distinct CDR3 sequences, over 3.5% observed once, and the top ten hold roughly 6.4%. Sequenced sample: whole blood. The source is an adult who was a healthcare worker with PCR-confirmed SARS-CoV-2 infection or an uninfected control (not recorded which). Both conserved end residues are part of each CDR3. Fields, in order: clone size, J gene, V gene, D gene, CDR3 protein, CDR3 DNA. A D gene is named only where the DNA matches it firmly. Size tells how often a clone was seen (once, few, many) or the class of an expanded clone, and some rows leave it out.

size: many
J: TRBJ2-3
V: TRBV4-2
D: NA
CDR3: CASSQPGPDTQYF
DNA: TGTGCCAGCAGCCAACCGGGACCAGATACGCAGTATTTT

size: NA
J: TRBJ1-6
V: TRBV30
D: TRBD1
CDR3: CACPFGTGARNSPLHF
DNA: TGTGCCTGCCCTTTCGGGACAGGGGCCCGTAATTCACCCCTCCACTTT

size: NA
J: TRBJ2-7
V: TRBV6-1
D: NA
CDR3: CASRTPSRAGGAYEQYF
DNA: TGTGCCAGCAGGACCCCCAGCAGGGCAGGAGGGGCCTACGAGCAGTACTTC

size: few
J: TRBJ2-3
V: TRBV14
D: NA
CDR3: CASSQDILFLDTQYF
DNA: TGTGCCAGCAGCCAAGATATCCTTTTTTTGGATACGCAGTATTTT

size: few
J: TRBJ1-1
V: TRBV29-1
D: NA
CDR3: CSVVRETEAFF
DNA: TGCAGCGTTGTTCGGGAGACTGAAGCTTTCTTT

size: many
J: TRBJ2-4
V: TRBV29-1
D: NA
CDR3: CSVEAPGKDIQYF
DNA: TGCAGCGTTGAAGCCCCAGGGAAGGACATTCAGTACTTC

size: NA
J: TRBJ2-7
V: TRBV7-9
D: NA
CDR3: CASSPSGRKSYEQYF
DNA: TGTGCCAGCAGCCCCTCGGGACGGAAATCCTACGAGCAGTACTTC

size: many
J: TRBJ2-1
V: TRBV28
D: TRBD1
CDR3: CASRRQGVTYNEQFF
DNA: TGTGCCAGCAGGCGACAGGGGGTCACCTACAATGAGCAGTTCTTC

size: few
J: TRBJ2-3
V: TRBV24-1
D: TRBD1
CDR3: CATSDTGTGTPDTQYF
DNA: TGTGCCACCAGTGATACCGGGACAGGGACGCCAGATACGCAGTATTTT

size: NA
J: TRBJ2-7
V: TRBV12-3/TRBV12-4
D: NA
CDR3: CASSLRDQEAEQYF
DNA: TGTGCCAGCAGCCTCCGGGACCAGGAGGCCGAGCAGTACTTC

size: many
J: TRBJ2-5
V: TRBV18
D: TRBD1
CDR3: CASSPWTGAQETQYF
DNA: TGTGCCAGCTCACCATGGACAGGGGCACAAGAGACCCAGTACTTC

size: NA
J: TRBJ1-2
V: TRBV6-5
D: NA
CDR3: CASSPPGTDSYGYTF
DNA: TGTGCCAGCAGTCCACCCGGGACCGATAGCTATGGCTACACCTTC

size: many
J: TRBJ1-2
V: TRBV5-6
D: TRBD1
CDR3: CASSLDRASYGYTF
DNA: TGTGCCAGCAGCCTCGACAGGGCCAGCTATGGCTACACCTTC

size: many
J: TRBJ1-2
V: TRBV3-1
D: NA
CDR3: CASSRGANGYTF
DNA: TGTGCCAGCAGCCGCGGGGCCAATGGCTACACCTTC

size: medium-sized
J: TRBJ2-1
V: TRBV20-1
D: TRBD2
CDR3: CSAGEGTSDYNEQFF
DNA: TGCAGTGCTGGCGAAGGGACTAGCGATTACAATGAGCAGTTCTTC

size: few
J: TRBJ2-2
V: TRBV11-2
D: NA
CDR3: CASHNWRTGTGELFF
DNA: TGTGCCAGCCATAATTGGAGAACGGGGACCGGGGAGCTGTTTTTT

size: many
J: TRBJ2-3
V: TRBV20-1
D: TRBD2
CDR3: CSADNLAVGADTQYF
DNA: TGCAGTGCTGACAATCTAGCGGTTGGGGCAGATACGCAGTATTTT

size: many
J: TRBJ2-1
V: TRBV11-2
D: NA
CDR3: CASSVWRGSYNEQFF
DNA: TGTGCCAGCAGCGTGTGGCGGGGAAGCTACAATGAGCAGTTCTTC